Given below is one T cell receptor beta chain in context. Its specificity is not known. This entry belongs to a study of cytomegalovirus exposure and HLA in healthy donors. The wider study: HLA-typed donors contributed around 88 million unique TCRs, which were held in an early data release. Overall study findings and caveats: Listed as cytomegalovirus-associated were over 150 TCR beta chains. When analyzed later, the rates of TCR association showed variation by HLA locus, with DRB1 the most and HLA-C the fewest.

V shed 3 bases and J 7 bases; nucleotides not matched to a gene: 17. The V gene's germline CDR1 is SGHAT and CDR2 FQNNGV. There are 17 residues in the CDR3. Researchers ran the PCR with 60 Vbeta and 13 Jbeta primers. TCRdb keeps only in-frame clones here, not all; method: immunoSEQ multiplex PCR. The sample lists about 210,000 clones; more than 70% were seen once. Sequenced input: PBMCs. The V and J genes are TRBV11-2 and TRBJ1-2; TRBD1 agrees at 7 bases. The sequence came from a boy aged 5-17 years in good health and CMV-seronegative. The CDR3 loop is CASSLEETGVIGRGYTF. Written as DNA, the CDR3 is TGTGCCAGCAGCTTGGAGGAAACAGGGGTTATCGGCCGTGGCTACACCTTC.